This passage covers 30 T cell receptor beta chains from one sample sequenced in a study of vaccination and CD4 T cells after COVID-19 (dated by TCRdb to 2021 to 2024). The treatment or condition label, read with the paper, signifies: approximately nine-day PBMC culture with coronavirus spike peptide pools or control peptides (ViraFEST assay). These receptors have no identified antigens. Library method: PCR. The run used an Illumina iSeq 100. DNA from cultured CD4+ T cells was subjected to TCR sequencing with the Oncomine TCR Beta short-read assay at the Johns Hopkins FTIC core. TCRdb took the public reads, trimmed them with fastp at Q25, ran MiXCR for clone calling and kept in-frame beta chains. Rows matching on CDR3 protein sequence are summarized as one entry with the most common DNA and genes. This sample is represented by 9,000 to 15,000 distinct CDR3 sequences; roughly 64% of them were singletons. The ten top clones hold 11% to 15% of the sample.

Sequenced sample: CD4+ T cells from blood, cultured in vitro. These receptors all come from a human donor who had recovered from COVID-19.

The V call is TRBV20-1, the J call TRBJ2-5, with a weak D call TRBD2 (5 bases). The CDR3 has 11 amino acids. Germline values: CDR1 DFQATT, CDR2 SNEGSKA (reference sequence). V was trimmed by 5 bases and J by 7 bases, leaving 11 bases between them. The CDR3 is CSAPYAGTQYF. The DNA of the CDR3 is TGCAGTGCTCCATACGCGGGGACCCAGTACTTC.

The chain is built from TRBV19 and TRBJ1-1, with D perhaps matching TRBD1 (5 bases). Per the germline V gene, CDR1 is LNHDA and CDR2 is SQIVND (reference sequence). The V gene lost 5 bases and the J gene lost 4 bases, with 11 bases spanning the gap. This CDR3 comprises 13 residues. The CDR3: CASSSRGGTEAFF. As DNA, the CDR3 is TGTGCCAGTAGTTCCCGCGGGGGCACTGAAGCTTTCTTT.

The V and J genes are TRBV27 and TRBJ2-5, with a possible D match to TRBD1 (6 bases). V was pared by 5 bases and J by 5 bases, with 18 bases between. This CDR3 region has 15 residues. Germline-derived CDR1 and CDR2 are MNHEY and SMNVEV (reference sequence). The CDR3 here is CASSAAGALLETQYF. CDR3 in DNA: TGTGCCAGCAGTGCCGCAGGGGCGCTACTTGAGACCCAGTACTTC.

The gene calls are TRBV9 and TRBJ1-2, with TRBD1 matching over 8 bases. Trimming took 3 bases from V and 4 from J; bases not matched to a gene: 5. CDR3 length: 14 amino acids. Looked up from germline, CDR1 is SGDLS and CDR2 is YYNGEE. CDR3: CASSEGTGLYGYTF. CDR3 coding DNA: TGTGCCAGCAGCGAGGGGACAGGCCTCTATGGCTACACCTTC.

This chain links TRBV19 with TRBJ1-5; 7 bases line up with TRBD1. This CDR3 is built from 15 residues. Germline CDR1 and CDR2: LNHDA and SQIVND (reference sequence). V dropped 4 bases and J dropped 0; count of bases not matched to a gene: 3. The CDR3 DNA reads TGTGCCAGTAGTAGACAGGGAGGTAGCAATCAGCCCCAGCATTTT. Translation gives CASSRQGGSNQPQHF. The variable domain in full, completed from reference TRBV19 and TRBJ1-5, reads DGGITQSPKYLFRKEGQNVTLSCEQNLNHDAMYWYRQDPGQGLRLIYYSQIVNDFQKGDIAEGYSVSREKKESFPLTVTSAQKNPTAFYLCASSRQGGSNQPQHFGDGTRLSIL.

J is TRBJ2-1 and V is TRBV7-9; D may be TRBD1 or TRBD2 (5 bases each). Germline CDR1 is SEHNR and CDR2 is FQNEAQ (reference sequence). V dropped 1 base and J dropped 7 bases, with 14 bases sitting between them. The CDR3 has 15 amino acids. CDR3 coding DNA: TGTGCCAGCAGCTTAGGTTCGGGCGAGGGGAATGAGCAGTTCTTC. Translating gives CASSLGSGEGNEQFF.

This clonotype showed up just once. The V gene is TRBV19, the J gene TRBJ1-1; a weak D match, TRBD1 (6 bases). CDR1 is LNHDA, CDR2 SQIVND, per germline (reference sequence). V dropped 5 bases and J dropped 1 base, with 11 bases sitting between them. The length of the CDR3 is 14 residues. CDR3 protein: CASSHGGRNTEAFF. The CDR3 DNA sequence: TGTGCCAGTAGTCATGGGGGCCGGAACACTGAAGCTTTCTTT.

The genes are TRBV19 and TRBJ1-1; D unresolved. Germline CDR1 and CDR2: LNHDA and SQIVND (reference sequence). Trimming stripped 7 bases from V and 0 bases from J, with 12 bases between. CDR3 length: 14 amino acids. CDR3 loop: CASTMWGLNTEAFF. DNA of the CDR3: TGTGCCAGTACCATGTGGGGATTGAACACTGAAGCTTTCTTT.

This sequence joins TRBV7-9 and TRBJ1-1; D remains ambiguous. Germline-derived CDR1 and CDR2 are SEHNR and FQNEAQ (reference sequence). Trimming removed 5 bases at V and 2 bases at J, with 9 bases between. CDR3 length: 13 residues. CDR3 in DNA: TGTGCCAGCAGCCCCCAAGCTAACACTGAAGCTTTCTTT. Protein sequence: CASSPQANTEAFF.

The chain carries TRBV7-9 and TRBJ2-6, with TRBD2 matching over 7 bases. The CDR3 extends over 15 amino acids. Germline V gene data show CDR1 as SEHNR and CDR2 as FQNEAQ (reference sequence). The J segment lost 2 bases and the V segment lost 10 bases, leaving 8 bases of the junction unmatched. The CDR3 loop is CATPGEGPGANVLTF. CDR3 in DNA: TGTGCCACCCCGGGGGAGGGCCCTGGGGCCAACGTCCTGACTTTC.

This clonotype was seen a handful of times. This chain links TRBV6-2 or TRBV6-3 with TRBJ1-5; weak D call: TRBD1 (5 bases). V lost 0 bases and J 6 bases, leaving 9 bases between the germline ends. This CDR3 has 14 residues. Germline CDR1 and CDR2: MNHEY and SVGEGT. CDR3 protein: CASSYSRGGQPQHF. The CDR3, as DNA: TGTGCCAGCAGTTACTCGCGGGGGGGTCAGCCCCAGCATTTT.

V gene TRBV20-1 combines with J gene TRBJ1-5; tentative D call: TRBD1 (5 bases). Germline CDR1 and CDR2: DFQATT and SNEGSKA (reference sequence). CDR3 size: 13 residues. Between the trimmed V and J ends, which lost 3 bases and 3 bases, there was a span of 9 bases. The CDR3 here is CSASDSLNQPQHF. In DNA form, the CDR3 reads TGCAGTGCTAGCGACAGTCTCAATCAGCCCCAGCATTTT.

V and J are TRBV7-9 and TRBJ2-1; D uncertain. Trimming left V 5 bases short and J 3 bases short, with 5 bases between. The CDR3 has 12 residues. In germline, CDR1 is SEHNR, CDR2 FQNEAQ (reference sequence). The CDR3 is CASSLYYNEQFF. The DNA for the CDR3 is TGTGCCAGCAGCCTTTACTACAATGAGCAGTTCTTC.

The V call is TRBV9, the J call TRBJ1-5; no firm D call. V was shortened by 3 bases and J by 3 bases, with 7 bases between the two germline ends. Germline CDR1 reads SGDLS; CDR2 reads YYNGEE. This CDR3 is 13 amino acids long. The CDR3 is CASSATPNQPQHF. The CDR3 region has the DNA TGTGCCAGCAGCGCAACACCCAATCAGCCCCAGCATTTT.

The chain recombines TRBV20-1 with TRBJ2-7; TRBD1 or TRBD2 may be the D gene (5 bases each). The V gene's germline CDR1 is DFQATT and CDR2 SNEGSKA (reference sequence). The CDR3 consists of 14 residues. The V and J ends lost 0 bases and 9 bases respectively, with 18 bases between them. CDR3 nucleotides: TGCAGTGCTAGAGATAGGGACGGCACCTCGGGGCAGTACTTC. Protein product: CSARDRDGTSGQYF.

This chain joins TRBV14 and TRBJ2-7, with D uncertain. V lost 0 bases and J 1 base, leaving 7 bases between the germline ends. The CDR3 spans 14 residues. Germline CDR1 SGHDN, CDR2 FVKESK. Here the CDR3 reads CASSQDRRSYEQYF. DNA for the CDR3: TGTGCCAGCAGCCAAGACCGTCGATCCTACGAGCAGTACTTC.

This clonotype was found once. The gene calls are TRBV11-3 and TRBJ2-1; 9 nucleotides align to TRBD2. CDR1 and CDR2 (germline): SGHNT, YENEEA. Trimming cost V 0 bases and J 8 bases; bases outside gene matches: 14. The CDR3 is 18 amino acids. CDR3 nucleotide sequence: TGTGCCAGCAGCTTAGATCGGGGCGCGGGAGGGTCCACCCATGAGCAGTTCTTC. Protein sequence: CASSLDRGAGGSTHEQFF.

V usage is TRBV5-5 and J usage is TRBJ1-2; 7 positions match TRBD1. The germline V gene has CDR1 SGHKS and CDR2 YYEKEE (reference sequence). This CDR3 contains 15 residues. Trimming took 6 bases from V and 7 from J; bases not matched to a gene: 15. CDR3: CASTEIGGMAAGYTF. The CDR3 DNA follows: TGTGCCAGCACCGAAATAGGGGGCATGGCAGCTGGCTACACCTTC.

This chain connects TRBV6-5 to TRBJ1-4, with D possibly being TRBD1 (5 bases). V lost 0 bases and J lost 8, with 13 bases in between. CDR1 and CDR2 (germline): MNHEY, SVGAGI. The CDR3 runs 15 residues. CDR3 nucleotides: TGTGCCAGCAGTTACTCGGGGCAGGGTGGCGAAAAACTGTTTTTT. Translated: CASSYSGQGGEKLFF.

This rearrangement joins TRBV15 to TRBJ2-7; tentatively, D is TRBD2 (5 bases). The CDR3 runs to 15 residues. Looked up from germline, CDR1 is LNHNV and CDR2 is YYDKDF (reference sequence). V was pared by 0 bases and J by 0 bases, with 9 bases between. The CDR3 region is CATSRDWGVSYEQYF. The CDR3 DNA follows: TGTGCCACCAGCAGAGATTGGGGAGTCTCCTACGAGCAGTACTTC.

This rearrangement joins TRBV27 to TRBJ1-1, with TRBD1 matching 8 bases. The germline CDR1 and CDR2 sequences are MNHEY and SMNVEV (reference sequence). The CDR3 is 16 amino acids. The J segment lost 6 bases and the V segment lost 6 bases, leaving 15 bases of the junction unmatched. In nucleotides, the CDR3 is TGTGCCAGCAGGGGTACTGGCCAGGGGGCCTGGGCTGAAGCTTTCTTT. It is translated as CASRGTGQGAWAEAFF.

The V gene is TRBV11-3, the J gene TRBJ1-2; a weak D match, TRBD1 (6 bases). The V gene lost 4 bases and the J gene lost 8 bases, with 11 bases spanning the gap. The CDR3 runs 12 residues. Germline V gene data show CDR1 as SGHNT and CDR2 as YENEEA. Written as DNA, the CDR3 is TGTGCCAGCAGCTACCCAAGGGGGGGCTACACCTTC. Protein sequence: CASSYPRGGYTF.

The chain carries TRBV24-1 and TRBJ1-5; 7 bases align to TRBD1. Trimming at V came to 7 bases and at J to 4 bases, leaving 6 bases not matched to a gene. The CDR3 loop spans 14 amino acids. Per germline, CDR1 KGHDR and CDR2 SFDVKD. This chain's CDR3 is CATSQTGLNQPQHF. CDR3 bases: TGTGCCACCAGCCAGACAGGGCTAAATCAGCCCCAGCATTTT.

This chain links TRBV27 with TRBJ1-1, with 9 bases matching TRBD1. The ends lost 0 bases at V and 5 bases at J; junction bases unmatched: 10. The germline CDR1 and CDR2 sequences are MNHEY and SMNVEV (reference sequence). The length of the CDR3 is 17 residues. CDR3 region: CASSLSGQGRGGTEAFF. Here the CDR3 DNA reads TGTGCCAGCAGTTTATCGGGACAGGGACGAGGTGGTACTGAAGCTTTCTTT.

CDR3 residues: CASTDSVYGYTF. The CDR3 DNA sequence: TGTGCCAGCACCGACAGTGTCTATGGCTACACCTTC. The chain employs TRBV6-2 or TRBV6-3 and TRBJ1-2; TRBD1 is a possible D gene (5 bases). V dropped 7 bases and J dropped 4 bases, with 10 bases sitting between them. Germline loops: CDR1 MNHEY, CDR2 SVGEGT. CDR3 length equals 12 residues.

The chain couples TRBV20-1 to TRBJ2-1; D is possibly TRBD2 (5 bases). Germline assignment: CDR1 DFQATT and CDR2 SNEGSKA (reference sequence). V was clipped by 5 bases and J by 0 bases, with 8 bases between them. This CDR3 is built from 13 residues. CDR3 in amino acids: CSAPGSSYNEQFF. CDR3 in DNA: TGCAGTGCTCCGGGGAGCTCCTACAATGAGCAGTTCTTC.

In this sample, this clonotype turned up a few times. The chain recombines TRBV7-2 with TRBJ1-1, with TRBD1 as a possible D gene (5 bases). Trimming took 2 bases from V and 4 from J, leaving 11 bases between them. Germline-derived CDR1 and CDR2 are SGHTA and FQGNSA. The length of the CDR3 is 14 residues. This CDR3 is CASSLSQALTEAFF. Here the CDR3 DNA reads TGTGCCAGCAGCTTATCACAGGCCCTCACTGAAGCTTTCTTT.

The J gene is TRBJ1-4, the V gene TRBV7-6; the match to TRBD1 covers 8 bases. The CDR3 length is 16 residues. Germline V gives CDR1 SGHVS, CDR2 FNYEAQ. V was clipped by 0 bases and J by 8 bases; unmatched bases: 8. CDR3 in amino acids: CASSLAETGAHEKLFF. Here the CDR3 DNA reads TGTGCCAGCAGCTTAGCTGAGACAGGGGCTCACGAAAAACTGTTTTTT.

This chain uses TRBV7-2 with TRBJ2-7; possibly TRBD1 for D (7 bases). V lost 5 bases, J lost 12 bases, and 23 bases lay in between. Germline CDR1 and CDR2: SGHTA and FQGNSA. This CDR3 is built from 14 residues. The CDR3 sequence is CASSRGTADIITYF. The CDR3 DNA reads TGTGCCAGCAGCCGCGGGACAGCCGACATAATAACGTACTTC.

The rearrangement joins TRBV7-9 to TRBJ2-7; TRBD1 aligns across 7 bases. The CDR3 totals 15 residues. Germline CDR1 SEHNR, CDR2 FQNEAQ (reference sequence). V lost 4 bases and J lost 2; bases outside the gene matches: 8. The CDR3 DNA is TGTGCCAGCAGCTCCTACAGGGGCCAAGCCTACGAGCAGTACTTC. Its translation: CASSSYRGQAYEQYF.